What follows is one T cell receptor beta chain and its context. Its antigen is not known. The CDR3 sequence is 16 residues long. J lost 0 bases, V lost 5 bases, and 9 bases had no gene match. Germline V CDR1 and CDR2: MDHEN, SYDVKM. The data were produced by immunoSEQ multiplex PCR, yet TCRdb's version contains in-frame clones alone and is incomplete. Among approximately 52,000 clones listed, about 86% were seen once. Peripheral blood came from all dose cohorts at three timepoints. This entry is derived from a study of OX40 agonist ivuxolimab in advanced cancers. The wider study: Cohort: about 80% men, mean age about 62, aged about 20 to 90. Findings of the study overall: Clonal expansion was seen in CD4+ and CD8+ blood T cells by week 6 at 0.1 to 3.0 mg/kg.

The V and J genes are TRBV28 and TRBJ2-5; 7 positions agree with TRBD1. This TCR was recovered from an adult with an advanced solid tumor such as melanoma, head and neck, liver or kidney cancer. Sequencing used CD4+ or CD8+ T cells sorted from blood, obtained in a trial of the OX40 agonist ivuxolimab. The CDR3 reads CASSNRDSDHQETQYF. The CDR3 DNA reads TGTGCCAGCAGTAACCGGGACAGCGATCACCAAGAGACCCAGTACTTC. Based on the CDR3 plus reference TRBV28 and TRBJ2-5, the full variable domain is DVKVTQSSRYLVKRTGEKVFLECVQDMDHENMFWYRQDPGLGLRLIYFSYDVKMKEKGDIPEGYSVSREKKERFSLILESASTNQTSMYLCASSNRDSDHQETQYFGPGTRLLVL.